This entry features one TCR beta chain sequence. The antigen is undetermined. TCRbeta libraries were built with three rounds of nested PCR, modified from ARM-PCR. Each CDR3 protein gets one entry after TCRdb re-called the multiplex PCR reads with MiXCR. The profile shows 55,000 to 70,000 distinct CDR3 sequences, just under 60% of them singletons. RNA was extracted from bulk tissue without any cell sorting. Newly diagnosed lung cancer patients had thoracic surgery in China, August–late 2014, without prior chemotherapy. These data are taken from a study of tumor and adjacent non-tumor tissue in lung cancer. Points from the study as a whole: Shorter survival was associated with higher TCR diversity in tumors. In normal lung, the top 100 clones were significantly more dominant than in tumor.

Germline loops: CDR1 MNHNS, CDR2 SASEGT. The germline V and J ends were trimmed by 1 base and 9 bases, with 20 bases remaining between them. The CDR3 runs 16 residues. The rearrangement joins TRBV6-1 to TRBJ2-3; the D gene is possibly TRBD1 (5 bases). This receptor was identified in a man aged 50 or older with non-small cell lung cancer. The specimen sequenced was lung tumor tissue. The CDR3 here is CASSEVGARFSETQYF. DNA for the CDR3: TGTGCCAGCAGTGAAGTAGGGGCTCGATTTTCTGAAACGCAGTATTTT.